A single sample gave rise to the 3 T cell receptor beta chains below, sequenced in a study of T cells expressing NK-cell markers. Reprocessing the 5' RACE reads, TCRdb reports a single entry for every CDR3 protein and omits DNA. The listing records about 450,000 distinct CDR3 sequences. The material sequenced was blood T cells: a sorted CD56 or NKG2C T cell subset, CD4+ or CD8+ T cells, or bulk PBMC T cells (not recorded which). The receptors here all came from a woman aged 18-69 years in good health.

CDR3 region: CASSYREGNEQFF. The genes are TRBV6-5 and TRBJ2-1; TCRdb selects TRBD2, and the lack of DNA leaves this call unchecked. The germline V gene encodes CDR1 MNHEY and CDR2 SVGAGI. This CDR3 spans 13 amino acids.

The genes are TRBV12-3 or TRBV12-4 and TRBJ2-2; TCRdb's assignment of TRBD2 cannot be checked, as there is no DNA. There are 16 residues in the CDR3. CDR3 in amino acids: CASTPASGTNTGELFF.

The CDR3 spells CASYSGTSYGYTF. The genes are TRBV6-1 and TRBJ1-2. The CDR3 runs to 13 residues. Germline CDR1 MNHNS, CDR2 SASEGT.